This T cell receptor (beta chain) was profiled in a study of siplizumab effects on memory and regulatory T cells. Study observations and caveats: Naive T cells looked more diverse than memory cells, and they looked like major contributors to the alloresponse. Assignment to unstimulated subsets succeeded for only a minor fraction of the alloreactive clones.

This CDR3 region has 13 residues. Germline trimming cut 7 bases from V and 8 bases from J; bases unmatched to any gene: 6. Germline V CDR1 and CDR2: MGHDK, SYGVNS. Turning to this clone: Its antigen is not identified.

TCRdb's table, derived via immunoSEQ multiplex PCR, lists solely in-frame clones and lacks some. The table lists about 55,000 clones, about 97% of them singletons. The receptor was derived from a human donor in good health. The sample comprised naive CD4+ T cells sorted from blood. This chain joins TRBV25-1 and TRBJ1-2, with TRBD1 matching over 11 bases. The CDR3: CASMDRGQWGYTF. CDR3 coding DNA: TGTGCCAGCATGGACAGGGGGCAATGGGGCTACACCTTC.